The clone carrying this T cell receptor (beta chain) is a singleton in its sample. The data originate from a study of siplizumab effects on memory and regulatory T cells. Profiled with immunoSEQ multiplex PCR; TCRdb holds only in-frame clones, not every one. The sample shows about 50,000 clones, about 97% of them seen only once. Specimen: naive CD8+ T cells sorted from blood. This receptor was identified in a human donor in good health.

The CDR3 here is CASETAGRTDTQYF. The CDR3 nucleotides read TGTGCCAGCGAGACGGCGGGACGCACAGATACGCAGTATTTT. The V gene is TRBV28, the J gene TRBJ2-3; D perhaps matches TRBD2 (6 bases). Trimming shortened V by 8 bases and J by 1 base, and 13 bases separated the two germline ends. This CDR3 spans 14 amino acids. The germline V gene has CDR1 MDHEN and CDR2 SYDVKM.